This entry features one T cell receptor (beta chain) sequence. Its antigen is not identified. This CDR3 region has 14 residues. V shed 6 bases and J 4 bases; nucleotides not matched to a gene: 6. Germline CDR1 reads SNHLY; CDR2 reads FYNNEI. Every donor had blood drawn once into heparin, roughly 100 mL on average. Stem cell-like memory, regulatory, central memory and naive CD4+ cells were sorted via CD45RO/CCR7/CD25/CD127/CD95/CD27. Of the isolated RNA, all was reverse transcribed, and so the sequenced material was expressed TCRB transcripts. Clones were read by immunoSEQ multiplex PCR, and TCRdb kept only the in-frame ones, dropping some. The sample includes some 220,000 clones, approximately 10% of them seen just once. The entry originates in a study of beta chain features in type 1 diabetes. The wider study: Regarding age, gender and cell yields, patients proved similar to healthy donors. Whole-study results and caveats: VDJ junctions from type 1 diabetes patients carried fewer insertions and larger deletions.

The sequence was obtained from a man younger than 35 in good health. The V and J genes are TRBV2 and TRBJ2-5; 9 bases align to TRBD2. Material for sequencing was central memory CD4+ T cells from blood. The DNA for the CDR3 is TGTGCCAGCAGCTTAATACTAGCGGGAGAGACCCAGTACTTC. Residues: CASSLILAGETQYF. Using reference TRBV2 and TRBJ2-5 for the parts outside the CDR3, the full variable domain is EPEVTQTPSHQVTQMGQEVILRCVPISNHLYFYWYRQILGQKVEFLVSFYNNEISEKSEIFDDQFSVERPDGSNFTLKIRSTKLEDSAMYFCASSLILAGETQYFGPGTRLLVL.